This T cell receptor beta chain originates from a study of T cell responses to AZD1222 COVID-19 vaccine. This CDR3 contains 12 residues. V trimming: 5 bases; J trimming: 7 bases; junction bases outside the gene matches: 1. Measured with immunoSEQ multiplex PCR; TCRdb has only the in-frame clones, and not every one. Among some 120,000 clones listed, roughly 90% were seen once. This receptor was obtained from an adult in good health. The starting material was peripheral blood, obtained on day 0 of AZD1222 vaccination. This chain joins TRBV12-3 or TRBV12-4 and TRBJ2-7, with 11 bases fitting TRBD1. This chain's CDR3 is CASSRDRGEQYF. The CDR3 DNA reads TGTGCCAGCAGTAGGGACAGGGGGGAGCAGTACTTC.